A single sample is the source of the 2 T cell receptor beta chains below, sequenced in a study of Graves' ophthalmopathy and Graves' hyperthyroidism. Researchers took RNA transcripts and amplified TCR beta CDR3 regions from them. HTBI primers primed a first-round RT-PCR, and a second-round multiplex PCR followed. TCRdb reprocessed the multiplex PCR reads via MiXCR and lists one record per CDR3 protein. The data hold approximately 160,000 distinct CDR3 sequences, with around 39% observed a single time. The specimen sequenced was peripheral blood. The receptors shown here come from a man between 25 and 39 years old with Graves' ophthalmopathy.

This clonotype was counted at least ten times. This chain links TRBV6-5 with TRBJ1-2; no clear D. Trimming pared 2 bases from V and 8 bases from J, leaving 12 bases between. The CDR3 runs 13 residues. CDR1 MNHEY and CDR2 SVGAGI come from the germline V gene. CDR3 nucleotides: TGTGCCAGCAGTTACGAACACCTCAGGGGCTACACCTTC. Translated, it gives CASSYEHLRGYTF.

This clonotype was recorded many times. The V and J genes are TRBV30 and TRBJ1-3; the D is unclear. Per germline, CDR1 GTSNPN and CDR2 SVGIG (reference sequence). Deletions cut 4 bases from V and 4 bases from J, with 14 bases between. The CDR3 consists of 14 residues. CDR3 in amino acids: CAWKRKQHGNTIYF. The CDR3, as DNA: TGTGCCTGGAAACGCAAACAGCACGGAAACACCATATATTTT.